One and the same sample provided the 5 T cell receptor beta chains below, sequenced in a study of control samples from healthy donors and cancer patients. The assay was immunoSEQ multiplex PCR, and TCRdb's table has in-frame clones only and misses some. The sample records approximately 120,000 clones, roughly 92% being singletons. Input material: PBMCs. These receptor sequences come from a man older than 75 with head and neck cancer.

The CDR3 loop reads CASSLLAGSNEQFF. The DNA of the CDR3 is TGTGCCAGCAGCTTACTAGCGGGAAGCAATGAGCAGTTCTTC. This rearrangement joins TRBV11-3 to TRBJ2-1; 9 bases fit TRBD2. J lost 6 bases, V lost 2 bases, and 2 bases had no gene match. Germline V CDR1 and CDR2: SGHNT, YENEEA. CDR3 length: 14 amino acids.

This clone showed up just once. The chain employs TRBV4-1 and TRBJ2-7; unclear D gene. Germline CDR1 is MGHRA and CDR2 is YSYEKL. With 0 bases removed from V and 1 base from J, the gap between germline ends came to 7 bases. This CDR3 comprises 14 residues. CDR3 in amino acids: CASSQEAPSYEQYF. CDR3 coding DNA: TGCGCCAGCAGCCAAGAGGCGCCTTCCTACGAGCAGTACTTC.

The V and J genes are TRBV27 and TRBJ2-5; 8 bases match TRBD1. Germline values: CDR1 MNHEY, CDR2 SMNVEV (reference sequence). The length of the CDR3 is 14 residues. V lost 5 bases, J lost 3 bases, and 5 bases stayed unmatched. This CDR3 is CASSTGGIKETQYF. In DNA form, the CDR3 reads TGTGCCAGCAGTACAGGGGGGATAAAAGAGACCCAGTACTTC.

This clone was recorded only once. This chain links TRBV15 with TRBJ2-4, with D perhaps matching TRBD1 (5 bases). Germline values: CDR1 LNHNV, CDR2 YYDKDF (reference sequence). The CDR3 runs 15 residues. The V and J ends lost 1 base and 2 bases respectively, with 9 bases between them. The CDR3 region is CATSRGQGTKNIQYF. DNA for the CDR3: TGTGCCACCAGCAGAGGTCAGGGAACCAAAAACATTCAGTACTTC.

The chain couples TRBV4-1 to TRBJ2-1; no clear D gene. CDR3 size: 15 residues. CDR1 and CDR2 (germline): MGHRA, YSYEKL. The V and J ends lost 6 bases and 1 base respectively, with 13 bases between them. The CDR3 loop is CASREDVRSYNEQFF. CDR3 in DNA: TGCGCCAGCAGAGAAGACGTCCGGTCCTACAATGAGCAGTTCTTC.